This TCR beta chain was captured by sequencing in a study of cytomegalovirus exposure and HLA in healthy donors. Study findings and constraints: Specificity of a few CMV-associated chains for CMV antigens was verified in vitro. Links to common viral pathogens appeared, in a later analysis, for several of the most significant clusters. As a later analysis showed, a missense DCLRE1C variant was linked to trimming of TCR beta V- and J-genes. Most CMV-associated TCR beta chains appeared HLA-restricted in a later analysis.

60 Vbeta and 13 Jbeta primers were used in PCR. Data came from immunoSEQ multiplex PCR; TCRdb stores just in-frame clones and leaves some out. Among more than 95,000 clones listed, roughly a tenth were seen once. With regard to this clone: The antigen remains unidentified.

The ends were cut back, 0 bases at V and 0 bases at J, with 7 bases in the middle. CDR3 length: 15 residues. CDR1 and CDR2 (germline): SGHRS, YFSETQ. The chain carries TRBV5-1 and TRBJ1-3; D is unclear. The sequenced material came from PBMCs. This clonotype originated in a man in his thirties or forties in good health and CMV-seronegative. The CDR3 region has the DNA TGCGCCAGCAGCTTGGGTCACAGCTCTGGAAACACCATATATTTT. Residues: CASSLGHSSGNTIYF. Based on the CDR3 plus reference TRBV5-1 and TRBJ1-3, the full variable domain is KAGVTQTPRYLIKTRGQQVTLSCSPISGHRSVSWYQQTPGQGLQFLFEYFSETQRNKGNFPGRFSGRQFSNSRSEMNVSTLELGDSALYLCASSLGHSSGNTIYFGEGSWLTVV.